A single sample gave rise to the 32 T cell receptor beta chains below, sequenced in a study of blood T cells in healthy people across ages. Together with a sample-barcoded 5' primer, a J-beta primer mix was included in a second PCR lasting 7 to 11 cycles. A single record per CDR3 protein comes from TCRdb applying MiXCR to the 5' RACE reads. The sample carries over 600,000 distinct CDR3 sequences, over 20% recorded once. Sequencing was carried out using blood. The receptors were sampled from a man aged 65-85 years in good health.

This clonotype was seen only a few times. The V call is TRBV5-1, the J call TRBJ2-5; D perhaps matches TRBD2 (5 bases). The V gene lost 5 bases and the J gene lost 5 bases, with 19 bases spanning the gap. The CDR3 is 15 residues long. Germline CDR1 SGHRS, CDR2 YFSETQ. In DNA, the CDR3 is TGCGCCAGCAGAACTGAGGGCCGGAGTGCGGAGACCCAGTACTTC. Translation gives CASRTEGRSAETQYF.

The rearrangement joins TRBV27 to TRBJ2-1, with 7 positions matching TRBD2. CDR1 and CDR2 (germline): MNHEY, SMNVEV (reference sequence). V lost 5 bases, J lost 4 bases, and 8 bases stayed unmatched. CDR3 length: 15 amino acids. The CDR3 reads CASSQGGRRYNEQFF. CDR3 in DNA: TGTGCCAGCAGTCAGGGCGGGAGACGGTACAATGAGCAGTTCTTC.

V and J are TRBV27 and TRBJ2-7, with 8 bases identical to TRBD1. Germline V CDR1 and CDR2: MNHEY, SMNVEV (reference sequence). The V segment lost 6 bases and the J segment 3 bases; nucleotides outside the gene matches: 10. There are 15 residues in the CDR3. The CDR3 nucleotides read TGTGCCAGCAGGACGGCCGGGACAGGTATCTACGAGCAGTACTTC. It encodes CASRTAGTGIYEQYF.

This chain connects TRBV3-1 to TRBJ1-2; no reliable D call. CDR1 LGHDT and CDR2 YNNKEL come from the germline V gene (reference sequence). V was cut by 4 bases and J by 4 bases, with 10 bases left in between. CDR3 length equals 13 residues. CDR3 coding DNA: TGTGCCAGCAGCCCGTTCCGCAGCTATGGCTACACCTTC. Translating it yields CASSPFRSYGYTF.

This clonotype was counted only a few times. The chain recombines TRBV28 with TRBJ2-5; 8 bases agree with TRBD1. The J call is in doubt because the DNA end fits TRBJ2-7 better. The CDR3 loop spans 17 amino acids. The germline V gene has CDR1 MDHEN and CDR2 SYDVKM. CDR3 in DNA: TGTGCCAGCAGTTTAAGCACCGGGACAGGTGTGCACTACGAGCAGTACTTC. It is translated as CASSLSTGTGVHYEQYF.

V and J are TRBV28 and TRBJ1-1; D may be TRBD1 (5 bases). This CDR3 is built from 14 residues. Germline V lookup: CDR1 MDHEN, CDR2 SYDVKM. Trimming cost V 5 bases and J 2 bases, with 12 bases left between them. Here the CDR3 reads CASSTGRPNTEAFF. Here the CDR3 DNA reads TGTGCCAGCAGTACAGGACGGCCAAACACTGAAGCTTTCTTT.

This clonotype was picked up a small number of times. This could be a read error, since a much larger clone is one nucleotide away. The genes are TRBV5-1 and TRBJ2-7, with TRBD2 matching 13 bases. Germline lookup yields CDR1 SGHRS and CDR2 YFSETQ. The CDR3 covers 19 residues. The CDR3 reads CAGSLVGRVGTSGIYEQYF. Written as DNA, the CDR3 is TGCGCCGGCAGCTTGGTAGGCAGGGTCGGGACTAGCGGGATTTACGAGCAGTACTTC. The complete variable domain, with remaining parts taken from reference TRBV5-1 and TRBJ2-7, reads KAGVTQTPRYLIKTRGQQVTLSCSPISGHRSVSWYQQTPGQGLQFLFEYFSETQRNKGNFPGRFSGRQFSNSRSEMNVSTLELGDSALYLCAGSLVGRVGTSGIYEQYFGPGTRLTVT.

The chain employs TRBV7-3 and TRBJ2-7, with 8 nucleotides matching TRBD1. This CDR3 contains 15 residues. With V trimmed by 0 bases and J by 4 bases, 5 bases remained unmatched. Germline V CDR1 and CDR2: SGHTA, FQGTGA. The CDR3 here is CASSLTSGQGYEQYF. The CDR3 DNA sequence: TGTGCCAGCAGCTTAACTAGCGGACAGGGTTACGAGCAGTACTTC.

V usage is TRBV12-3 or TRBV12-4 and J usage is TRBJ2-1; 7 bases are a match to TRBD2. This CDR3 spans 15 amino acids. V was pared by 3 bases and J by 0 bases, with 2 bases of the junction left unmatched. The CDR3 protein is CASSLPGGSYNEQFF. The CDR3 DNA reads TGTGCCAGCAGTTTGCCGGGAGGCTCCTACAATGAGCAGTTCTTC.

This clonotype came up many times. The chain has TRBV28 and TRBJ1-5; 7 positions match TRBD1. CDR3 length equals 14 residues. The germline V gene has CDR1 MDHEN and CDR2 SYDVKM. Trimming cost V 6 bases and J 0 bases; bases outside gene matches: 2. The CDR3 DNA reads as TGTGCCAGCAGCTCAGGGGGTAGCAATCAGCCCCAGCATTTT. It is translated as CASSSGGSNQPQHF.

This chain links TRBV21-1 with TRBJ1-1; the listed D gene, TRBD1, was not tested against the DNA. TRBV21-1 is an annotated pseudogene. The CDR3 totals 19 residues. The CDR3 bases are TGTGCCAGCAGCGCACCAACACCGGGACAGGGGGTATGGAACACTGAAGCTTTCTTT. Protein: CASSAPTPGQGVWNTEAFF.

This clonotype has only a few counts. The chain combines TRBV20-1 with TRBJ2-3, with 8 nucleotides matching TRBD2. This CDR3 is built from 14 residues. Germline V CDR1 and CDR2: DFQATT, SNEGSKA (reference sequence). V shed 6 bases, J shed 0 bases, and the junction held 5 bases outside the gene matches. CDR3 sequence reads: CSALSGVSTDTQYF. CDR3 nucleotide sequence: TGCAGTGCCCTTAGCGGGGTTAGCACAGATACGCAGTATTTT.

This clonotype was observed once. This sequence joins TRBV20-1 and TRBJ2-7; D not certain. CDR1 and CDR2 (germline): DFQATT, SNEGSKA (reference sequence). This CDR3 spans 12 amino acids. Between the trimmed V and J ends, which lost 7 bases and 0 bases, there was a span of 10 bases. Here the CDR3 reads CSVGLTSYEQYF. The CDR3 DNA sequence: TGCAGTGTTGGGCTGACCTCCTACGAGCAGTACTTC.

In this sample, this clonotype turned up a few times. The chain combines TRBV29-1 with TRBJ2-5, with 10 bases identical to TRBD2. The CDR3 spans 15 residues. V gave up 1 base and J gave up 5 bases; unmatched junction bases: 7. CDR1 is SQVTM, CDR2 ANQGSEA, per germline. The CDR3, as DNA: TGCAGCGTTGAAGCTAGCGGGAGTCTTTGGGAGACCCAGTACTTC. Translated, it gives CSVEASGSLWETQYF.

The CDR3 DNA sequence: TGCGCCAGCAGCCAAGAGGGAGAGGTTCAGCCCCAGCATTTT. Its translation is CASSQEGEVQPQHF. The genes are TRBV4-1 and TRBJ1-5; D remains ambiguous. Germline CDR1 is MGHRA and CDR2 is YSYEKL. Trimming cost V 0 bases and J 6 bases, with 9 bases left between them. The CDR3 is 14 residues long.

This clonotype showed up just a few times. The CDR3 spells CASSRGSEAFF. CDR3 coding DNA: TGTGCCAGCAGCCGGGGGTCCGAAGCTTTCTTT. The rearrangement uses TRBV27 and TRBJ1-1; tentative D call: TRBD1 (5 bases). The V end lost 6 bases, the J end lost 8 bases, and 10 bases lay between the germline ends. Per the germline V gene, CDR1 is MNHEY and CDR2 is SMNVEV (reference sequence). CDR3 length: 11 residues.

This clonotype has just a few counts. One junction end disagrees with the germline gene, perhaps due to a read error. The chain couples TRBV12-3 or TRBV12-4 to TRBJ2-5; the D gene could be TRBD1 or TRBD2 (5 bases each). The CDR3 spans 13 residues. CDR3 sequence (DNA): TGTGCCAGCAGGGTCAGGGACCAGGAGACCCAGTACTTC. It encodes CASRVRDQETQYF.

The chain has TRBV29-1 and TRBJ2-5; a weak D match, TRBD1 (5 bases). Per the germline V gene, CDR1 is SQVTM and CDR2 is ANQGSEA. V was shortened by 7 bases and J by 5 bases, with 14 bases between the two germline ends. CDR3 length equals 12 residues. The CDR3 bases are TGCAGCGGTACTCAGGGCGACGAGACCCAGTACTTC. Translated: CSGTQGDETQYF.

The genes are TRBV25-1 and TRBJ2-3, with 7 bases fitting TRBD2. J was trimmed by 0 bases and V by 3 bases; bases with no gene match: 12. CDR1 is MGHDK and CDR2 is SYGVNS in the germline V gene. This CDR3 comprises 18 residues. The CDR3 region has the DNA TGTGCCAGCAGTGACCCCCTGGGAAGTAGCGGGAGCACAGATACGCAGTATTTT. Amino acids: CASSDPLGSSGSTDTQYF.

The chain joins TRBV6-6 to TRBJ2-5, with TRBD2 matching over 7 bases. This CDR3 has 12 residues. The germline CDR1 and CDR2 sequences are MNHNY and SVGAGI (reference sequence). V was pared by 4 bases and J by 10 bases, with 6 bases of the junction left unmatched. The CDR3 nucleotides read TGTGCCAGCAGTTCTCCTGCGGGAGACCAGTACTTC. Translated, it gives CASSSPAGDQYF.

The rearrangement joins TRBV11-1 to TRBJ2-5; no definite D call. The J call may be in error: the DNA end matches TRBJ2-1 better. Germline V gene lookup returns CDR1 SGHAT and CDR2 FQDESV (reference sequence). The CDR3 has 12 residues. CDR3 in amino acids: CASSSSLGEQFF. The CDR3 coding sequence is TGTGCCAGCAGCTCCAGTTTGGGTGAGCAGTTCTTC.

This CDR3 reads CASSQDGTGYYGYTF. The CDR3 DNA reads as TGCGCCAGCAGCCAAGATGGTACGGGATACTATGGCTACACCTTC. The chain carries TRBV4-3 and TRBJ1-2; no definite D call. The V end lost 0 bases, the J end lost 3 bases, and 11 bases lay between the germline ends. Germline V gives CDR1 LGHNA, CDR2 YSLEER. The CDR3 loop spans 15 amino acids.

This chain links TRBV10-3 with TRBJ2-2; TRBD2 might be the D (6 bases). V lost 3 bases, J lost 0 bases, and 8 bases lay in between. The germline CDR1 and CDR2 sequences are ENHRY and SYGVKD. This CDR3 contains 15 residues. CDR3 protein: CAISDWGANTGELFF. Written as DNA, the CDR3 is TGTGCCATCAGTGATTGGGGGGCGAACACCGGGGAGCTGTTTTTT.

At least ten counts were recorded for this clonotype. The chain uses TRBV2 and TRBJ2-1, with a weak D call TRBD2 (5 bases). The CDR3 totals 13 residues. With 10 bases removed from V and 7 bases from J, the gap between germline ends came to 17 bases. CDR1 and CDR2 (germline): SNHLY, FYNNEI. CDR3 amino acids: CAMGEGALNEQFF. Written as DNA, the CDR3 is TGTGCCATGGGCGAGGGCGCCCTTAATGAGCAGTTCTTC.

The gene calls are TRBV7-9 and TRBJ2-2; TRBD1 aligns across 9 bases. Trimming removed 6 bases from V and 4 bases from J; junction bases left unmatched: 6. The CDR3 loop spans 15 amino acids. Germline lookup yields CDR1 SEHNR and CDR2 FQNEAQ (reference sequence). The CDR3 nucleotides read TGTGCCAGCAGTCGGACAGGGGATGGCACCGGGGAGCTGTTTTTT. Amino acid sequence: CASSRTGDGTGELFF.

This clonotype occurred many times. The CDR3 loop is CASSLGSAYEQYF. In nucleotides, the CDR3 is TGTGCCAGCAGCTTAGGGAGCGCCTACGAGCAGTACTTC. The chain employs TRBV7-9 and TRBJ2-7; D is unclear. V lost 1 base, J lost 2 bases, and 6 bases lay in between. CDR1 SEHNR and CDR2 FQNEAQ come from the germline V gene (reference sequence). CDR3 length equals 13 residues.

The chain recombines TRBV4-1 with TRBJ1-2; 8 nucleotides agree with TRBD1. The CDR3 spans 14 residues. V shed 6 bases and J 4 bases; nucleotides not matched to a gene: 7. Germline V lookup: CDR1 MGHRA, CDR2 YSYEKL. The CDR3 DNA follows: TGCGCCAGCAGTCCAGGGGGCGCGTCCTATGGCTACACCTTC. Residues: CASSPGGASYGYTF.

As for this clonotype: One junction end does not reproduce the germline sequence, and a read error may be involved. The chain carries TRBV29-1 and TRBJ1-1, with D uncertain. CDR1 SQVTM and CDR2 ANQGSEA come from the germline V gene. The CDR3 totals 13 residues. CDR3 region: CSAEGDMNTEAFF. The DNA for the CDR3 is TGCAGCGCTGAAGGAGATATGAACACTGAAGCTTTCTTT.

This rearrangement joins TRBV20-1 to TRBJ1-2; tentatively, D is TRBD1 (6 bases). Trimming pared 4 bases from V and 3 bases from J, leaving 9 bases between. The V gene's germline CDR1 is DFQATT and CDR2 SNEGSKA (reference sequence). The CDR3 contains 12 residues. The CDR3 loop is CSATTGYYGYTF. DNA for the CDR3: TGCAGTGCTACCACAGGGTACTATGGCTACACCTTC.

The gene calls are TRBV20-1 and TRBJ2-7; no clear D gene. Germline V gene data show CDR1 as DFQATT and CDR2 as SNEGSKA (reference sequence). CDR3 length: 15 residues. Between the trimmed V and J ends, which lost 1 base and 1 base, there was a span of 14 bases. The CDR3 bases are TGCAGTGCTAGAGGTTCGGGTTGGGGTTCCTACGAGCAGTACTTC. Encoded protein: CSARGSGWGSYEQYF.

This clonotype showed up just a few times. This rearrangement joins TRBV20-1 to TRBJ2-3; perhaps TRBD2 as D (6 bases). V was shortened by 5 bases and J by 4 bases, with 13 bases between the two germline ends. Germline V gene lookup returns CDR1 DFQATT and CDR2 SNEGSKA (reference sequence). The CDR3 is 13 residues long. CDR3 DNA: TGCAGTGCTCCAGTCTCTAGCGCAGATACGCAGTATTTT. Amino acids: CSAPVSSADTQYF.

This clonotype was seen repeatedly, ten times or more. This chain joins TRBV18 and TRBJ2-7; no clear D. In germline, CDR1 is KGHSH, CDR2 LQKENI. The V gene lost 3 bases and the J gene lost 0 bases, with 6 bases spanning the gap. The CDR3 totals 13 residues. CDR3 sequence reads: CASSPGISYEQYF. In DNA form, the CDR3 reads TGTGCCAGCTCACCGGGGATCTCCTACGAGCAGTACTTC.